Below, 6 T cell receptor beta chains from the same sample are listed, as sequenced in a study of blood T cell repertoires in COVID-19. Sequencing used immunoSEQ multiplex PCR; TCRdb keeps in-frame clones, though not all of them. This table holds under 300,000 clones, approximately 86% found once. The sequenced sample was peripheral blood. The receptors stem from a woman in her fifties or sixties with active or convalescent COVID-19.

The chain is built from TRBV5-6 and TRBJ1-6; D ambiguous. Trimming stripped 1 base from V and 4 bases from J, with 9 bases between. CDR3 length: 15 amino acids. Germline V lookup: CDR1 SGHDT, CDR2 YYEEEE. CDR3 sequence (DNA): TGTGCCAGCAGCTTGTCGGGGAGGTATAATTCACCCCTCCACTTT. Its translation is CASSLSGRYNSPLHF.

This clone was seen a few times. The gene calls are TRBV9 and TRBJ2-3; D is perhaps TRBD2 (5 bases). This CDR3 comprises 14 residues. Germline-derived CDR1 and CDR2 are SGDLS and YYNGEE. V lost 4 bases and J 7 bases, leaving 16 bases between the germline ends. CDR3 DNA sequence: TGTGCCAGCAGCACGGCGGGCGGCTGGAATACGCAGTATTTT. Translation gives CASSTAGGWNTQYF.

The rearrangement joins TRBV29-1 to TRBJ2-1; D might be TRBD1 (6 bases). The V gene's germline CDR1 is SQVTM and CDR2 ANQGSEA. This CDR3 comprises 15 residues. V gave up 7 bases and J gave up 7 bases, with 23 bases separating them. Here the CDR3 reads CSAVAPGHRGNEQFF. The CDR3 DNA sequence: TGCAGCGCCGTGGCACCGGGACATAGGGGTAATGAGCAGTTCTTC.

The chain recombines TRBV19 with TRBJ1-5, with 8 bases that match TRBD1. Germline V gene data show CDR1 as LNHDA and CDR2 as SQIVND (reference sequence). CDR3 length: 13 residues. The ends lost 9 bases at V and 5 bases at J; junction bases unmatched: 6. The CDR3 sequence is CASMDRAHQPQHF. Written as DNA, the CDR3 is TGTGCCAGCATGGACAGGGCCCATCAGCCCCAGCATTTT.

This clone was counted once. The chain is built from TRBV7-9 and TRBJ1-1, with 7 bases fitting TRBD1. The V gene's germline CDR1 is SEHNR and CDR2 FQNEAQ (reference sequence). The ends lost 4 bases at V and 5 bases at J; junction bases unmatched: 13. The CDR3 sequence is 16 residues long. CDR3 in amino acids: CASSSIYPTGETEAFF. CDR3 DNA sequence: TGTGCCAGCAGCTCAATTTACCCAACAGGGGAGACTGAAGCTTTCTTT.

V and J are TRBV5-4 and TRBJ1-2; D possibly corresponds to TRBD1 (6 bases). This CDR3 spans 14 amino acids. V shed 3 bases and J shed 6 bases, with 15 bases lying between them. Per the germline V gene, CDR1 is SGHNT and CDR2 is YYREEE (reference sequence). Here the CDR3 reads CASSYWTAGDGYTF. In nucleotides, the CDR3 is TGTGCCAGCAGCTATTGGACAGCCGGGGATGGCTACACCTTC.